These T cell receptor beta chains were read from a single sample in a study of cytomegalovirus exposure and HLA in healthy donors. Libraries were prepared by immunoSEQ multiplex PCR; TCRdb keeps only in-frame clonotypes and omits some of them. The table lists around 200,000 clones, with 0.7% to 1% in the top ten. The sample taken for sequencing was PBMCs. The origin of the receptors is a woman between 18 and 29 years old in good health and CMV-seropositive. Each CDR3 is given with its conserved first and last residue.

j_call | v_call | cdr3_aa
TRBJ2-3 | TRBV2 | CASSENTLAGRPAADTQYF
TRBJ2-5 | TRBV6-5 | CASSYPSGTGETQYF
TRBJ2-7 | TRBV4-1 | CASSQLTTGQASYEQYF
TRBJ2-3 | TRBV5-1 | CASSFPDRGDTQYF
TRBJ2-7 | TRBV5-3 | CARSLVQGMYEQYF
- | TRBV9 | CASSAPGLYEQYF
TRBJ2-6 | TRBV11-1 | CASSSQGSGANVLTF
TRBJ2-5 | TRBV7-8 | CASSRGEETQYF
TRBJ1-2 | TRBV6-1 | CASSETGWDGYTF
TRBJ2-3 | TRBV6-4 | CASSAVGPTDTQYF